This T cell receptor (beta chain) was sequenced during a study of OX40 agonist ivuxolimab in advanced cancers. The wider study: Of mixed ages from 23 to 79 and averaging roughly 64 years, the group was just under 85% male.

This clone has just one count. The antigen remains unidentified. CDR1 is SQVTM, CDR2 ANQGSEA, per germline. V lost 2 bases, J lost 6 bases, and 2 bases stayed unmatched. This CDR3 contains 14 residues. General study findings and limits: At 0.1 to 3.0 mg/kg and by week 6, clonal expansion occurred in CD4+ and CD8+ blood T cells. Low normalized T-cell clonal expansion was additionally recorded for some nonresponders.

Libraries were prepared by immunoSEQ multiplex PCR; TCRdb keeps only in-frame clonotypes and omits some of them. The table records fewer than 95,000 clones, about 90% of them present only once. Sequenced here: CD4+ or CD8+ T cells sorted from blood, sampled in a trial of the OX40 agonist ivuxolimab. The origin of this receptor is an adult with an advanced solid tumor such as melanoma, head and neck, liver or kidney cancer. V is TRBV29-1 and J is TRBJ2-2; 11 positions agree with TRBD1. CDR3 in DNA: TGCAGCGTTGAATGGGGACAGGGGGCCGGGGAGCTGTTTTTT. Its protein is CSVEWGQGAGELFF.